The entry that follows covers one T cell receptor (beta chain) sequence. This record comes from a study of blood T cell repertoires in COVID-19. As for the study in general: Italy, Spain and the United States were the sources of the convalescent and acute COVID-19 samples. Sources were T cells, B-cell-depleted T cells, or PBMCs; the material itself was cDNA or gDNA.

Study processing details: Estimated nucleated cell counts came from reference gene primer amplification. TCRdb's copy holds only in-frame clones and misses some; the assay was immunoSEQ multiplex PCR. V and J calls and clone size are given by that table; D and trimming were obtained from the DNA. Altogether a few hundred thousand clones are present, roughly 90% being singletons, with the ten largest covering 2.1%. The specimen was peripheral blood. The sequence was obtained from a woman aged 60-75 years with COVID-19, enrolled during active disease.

CDR3 residues: CASSLSQGGGVQYF. The CDR3, as DNA: TGCGCCAGCAGCTTGTCTCAGGGTGGAGGGGTGCAGTACTTC. This chain links TRBV5-1 with TRBJ2-7, with D tentatively TRBD2 (6 bases). Per the germline V gene, CDR1 is SGHRS and CDR2 is YFSETQ. This CDR3 comprises 14 residues. Trimming removed 1 base from V and 9 bases from J, with 17 bases in between. The full variable domain, with the rest looked up from reference TRBV5-1 and TRBJ2-7, is KAGVTQTPRYLIKTRGQQVTLSCSPISGHRSVSWYQQTPGQGLQFLFEYFSETQRNKGNFPGRFSGRQFSNSRSEMNVSTLELGDSALYLCASSLSQGGGVQYFGPGTRLTVT.